This T cell receptor (beta chain) was sequenced for a study of T cell responses to AZD1222 COVID-19 vaccine. General study results and limits: Distributed over spike, vaccine-associated CD4 TCRs predominated at 160-218 and 743-854. After the peak T cell response, and only then, were repertoires sampled. Targets within unmutated variant regions were reportedly found for nearly half of spike-specific TCRs.

The V gene's germline CDR1 is MNHEY and CDR2 SMNVEV (reference sequence). This CDR3 region has 16 residues. The germline V and J ends were trimmed by 6 bases and 0 bases, with 16 bases remaining between them. Generated by immunoSEQ multiplex PCR, the TCRdb table keeps only in-frame clones and is missing some. This sample yields about 160,000 clones, of which 92% are seen a single time; around 4.6% belongs to the top ten. As regards this clone: The antigen remains undetermined.

Sequenced here: peripheral blood, sampled on day 0 of MenACWY control vaccination. This sequence was found in an adult in good health. V and J are TRBV27 and TRBJ2-3; D is uncertain. This chain's CDR3 is CASRPLSTTSTDTQYF. In DNA, the CDR3 is TGTGCCAGCAGACCCCTAAGCACTACTAGCACAGATACGCAGTATTTT.